This record covers a single TCR beta chain. The data belong to a study of blood T cell repertoires in COVID-19. Whole-study context: Sources were T cells, B-cell-depleted T cells, or PBMCs; the material itself was cDNA or gDNA.

Sequencing was performed with immunoSEQ multiplex PCR; in TCRdb, only in-frame clones are kept and a portion is missing. The data show 250,000 or so clones, about four fifths seen once. The CDR3 contains 13 residues. Germline CDR1 is SGHVS and CDR2 is FQNEAQ. Trimming removed 4 bases from V and 6 bases from J, with 9 bases in between. The source of this sequence is a man older than 75 with acute or convalescent COVID-19. Material: peripheral blood. The chain links TRBV7-8 to TRBJ2-2; D gene ambiguous. CDR3 protein: CASSSRRPGELFF. CDR3 in DNA: TGTGCCAGCAGCTCACGGCGGCCCGGGGAGCTGTTTTTT.